Listed below are T cell receptor beta chains from one sample, sequenced in a study of T cells in Graves' hyperthyroidism and ophthalmopathy. TCRdb processed the multiplex PCR reads anew with MiXCR; each CDR3 protein has one entry. Among hundreds of thousands of distinct CDR3 sequences, roughly 14% were seen once, and the ten largest hold 13%. The specimen was blood. Source of these receptors: a young man with Graves' ophthalmopathy. Each CDR3 is given without its conserved first and last residue.

TRBJ2-1 TRBV2 ASSEVTLLAGVGNEQF
TRBJ1-2 TRBV9 ASSVDPDRVLSSGYT
TRBJ1-5 TRBV7-8 ASSLGRVNRQPQH
TRBJ2-7 TRBV25-1 ATGLAGSYEQY
TRBJ2-5 TRBV3-1 ASSPIRAAAQETQY
TRBJ2-7 TRBV7-2 ASSSYIEEQY
TRBJ2-1 TRBV11-2 ASSLASGLDEQF
TRBJ1-4 TRBV28 ASSLWVSRDEEKLF
TRBJ2-3 TRBV5-1 ASSLRWGGRTDTQY
TRBJ2-1 TRBV5-8 ASSFPRDSGGLSYNEQF
TRBJ1-4 TRBV7-9 ASSQDRDNEKLF
TRBJ1-1 TRBV5-1 ASSLGIGGTEAF
TRBJ2-3 TRBV6-4 ASSHTSGGGDTQY
TRBJ1-2 TRBV28 ASSPDPQANYGYT
TRBJ1-2 TRBV11-3 ASTLRGEDGYT
TRBJ2-1 TRBV13 ASSFGLAGGSYNEQF
TRBJ2-7 TRBV2 ASRGRDQRGSHEQY
TRBJ2-1 TRBV5-1 ASSTAQPANEQF
TRBJ2-1 TRBV5-1 ASSMVAAGGNEQF
TRBJ2-7 TRBV7-9 ASSPGQGTPEQY
TRBJ2-1 TRBV4-1 ASSQVWRSNEQF
TRBJ2-7 TRBV6-5 ASSYGTTPYEQY
TRBJ2-3 TRBV12-3/TRBV12-4 ASSLADSTDTQY
TRBJ2-2 TRBV4-2 ASSPRVAGGRGGELF
TRBJ2-7 TRBV7-2 ASSHPVGQGSREQY
TRBJ2-3 TRBV7-9 ASSPRTSPNTDTQY
TRBJ2-7 TRBV30 AWGPTGKTYEQY
TRBJ2-3 TRBV5-6 ASSLNLRDTQY
TRBJ1-1 TRBV12-3/TRBV12-4 ASIRQGGTEAF